What follows describes a single TCR beta chain. Sequencing used immunoSEQ multiplex PCR; TCRdb keeps in-frame clones, though not all of them. The data show roughly 200,000 clones, with 82% seen just once and about 10% held by the top ten. This sample is drawn from a study of blood T cell repertoires in COVID-19. Trimming cost V 3 bases and J 4 bases, with 10 bases left between them. Germline assignment: CDR1 MNHEY and CDR2 SMNVEV (reference sequence). The CDR3 covers 14 residues. Donors in Cohort 3 who had recovered were those with two negative PCRs, healthcare professional clearance, or resolution of their symptoms.

The sequenced sample consisted of PBMCs or T cells enriched from blood (not recorded which). This clonotype was obtained from a man in his forties who had recovered from COVID-19. This rearrangement joins TRBV27 to TRBJ2-1; D is undetermined. The CDR3: CASSLRGGYNEQFF. DNA for the CDR3: TGTGCCAGCAGTTTGCGAGGTGGTTACAATGAGCAGTTCTTC.